The T cell receptor beta chain under discussion was sequenced for a study of OX40 agonist ivuxolimab in advanced cancers. Background on the study: Partial responses, seen in three patients, involved one hepatocellular carcinoma and two cutaneous melanomas.

This clone came up once. Clones were sequenced by immunoSEQ multiplex PCR, and TCRdb holds only the in-frame ones, with some missing. The sample has around 150,000 clones, approximately 94% seen once. Autoimmune disease history or systemic immunosuppression led to patient exclusion. Blood sampling took place at baseline, cycle 4 day 1, and cycle 7 day 1. V dropped 5 bases and J dropped 5 bases, with 18 bases sitting between them. The CDR3 totals 15 residues. Germline V gives CDR1 SGHAT, CDR2 FQNNGV. The sequence was collected from an adult with an advanced solid tumor such as melanoma, head and neck, liver or kidney cancer. The chain uses TRBV11-2 and TRBJ1-2; D possibly corresponds to TRBD1 (5 bases). The sequenced sample was CD4+ or CD8+ T cells sorted from blood, obtained in a trial of the OX40 agonist ivuxolimab. The CDR3 coding sequence is TGTGCCAGCAGCCGGCCCGGGACCGTCATTTATGGCTACACCTTC. It translates to CASSRPGTVIYGYTF. Using reference TRBV11-2 and TRBJ1-2 for the parts outside the CDR3, the full variable domain is EAGVAQSPRYKIIEKRQSVAFWCNPISGHATLYWYQQILGQGPKLLIQFQNNGVVDDSQLPKDRFSAERLKGVDSTLKIQPAKLEDSAVYLCASSRPGTVIYGYTFGSGTRLTVV.